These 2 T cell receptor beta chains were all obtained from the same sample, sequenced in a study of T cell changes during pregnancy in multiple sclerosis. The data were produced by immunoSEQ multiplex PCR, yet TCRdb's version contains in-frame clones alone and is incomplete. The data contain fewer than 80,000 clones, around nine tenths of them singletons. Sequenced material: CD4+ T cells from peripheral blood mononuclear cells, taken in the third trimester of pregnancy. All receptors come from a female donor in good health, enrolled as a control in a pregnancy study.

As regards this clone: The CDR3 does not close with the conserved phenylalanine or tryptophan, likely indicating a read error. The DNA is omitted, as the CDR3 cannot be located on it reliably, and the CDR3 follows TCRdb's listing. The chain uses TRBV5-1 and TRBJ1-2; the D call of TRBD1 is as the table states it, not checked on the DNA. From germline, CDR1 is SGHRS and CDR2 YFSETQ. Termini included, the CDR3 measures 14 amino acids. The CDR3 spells CASSPRHYWGQRPS.

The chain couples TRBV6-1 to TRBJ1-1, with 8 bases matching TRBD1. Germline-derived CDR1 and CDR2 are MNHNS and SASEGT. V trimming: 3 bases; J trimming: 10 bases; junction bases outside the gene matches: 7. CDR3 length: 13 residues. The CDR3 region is CASSEIGTGPAFF. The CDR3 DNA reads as TGTGCCAGCAGTGAGATCGGGACAGGTCCAGCTTTCTTT.